The 27 T cell receptor beta chains listed next were all sequenced from one sample in a study of blood T cells in healthy people across ages (dated by TCRdb to about 2015). The library was obtained by 5' RACE. Sequenced using an Illumina HiSeq 2500. A second about 7 to 12 cycle PCR used a sample-barcoded 5' primer and a J-beta primer mix. TCRdb redid the processing of the public reads, applying fastp at Q25 and MiXCR, and retained in-frame beta chains. Records with the same CDR3 protein are collapsed into one entry carrying the most frequent genes and DNA. Present in this sample are 2 million or so distinct CDR3 sequences, 49% of which were seen just once. 2.1% of the sample is taken by the ten largest. Material for sequencing was blood. The source is a woman between 40 and 55 years old in good health.

CDR3 coding DNA: TGTGCCAGCAGTGAATCTGGCGGGGACTCCTACGAGCAGTACTTC. It encodes CASSESGGDSYEQYF. The chain uses TRBV2 and TRBJ2-7, with D maybe TRBD2 (6 bases). CDR1 and CDR2 from the germline V gene are SNHLY and FYNNEI. The CDR3 is made up of 15 amino acids. V was pared by 2 bases and J by 0 bases, with 11 bases between.

V usage is TRBV18 and J usage is TRBJ2-4; 8 bases fit TRBD1. The CDR3 has 15 residues. Germline values: CDR1 KGHSH, CDR2 LQKENI. The ends lost 3 bases at V and 13 bases at J; junction bases unmatched: 14. The DNA for the CDR3 is TGTGCCAGCTCACCGGCGGACAGGGTGTACAATGAGCAGTACTTC. It translates to CASSPADRVYNEQYF. The full variable domain, in which reference TRBV18 and TRBJ2-4 provide the parts outside the CDR3, is NAGVMQNPRHLVRRRGQEARLRCSPMKGHSHVYWYRQLPEEGLKFMVYLQKENIIDESGMPKERFSAEFPKEGPSILRIQQVVRGDSAAYFCASSPADRVYNEQYFGAGTRLSVL.

This clonotype was picked up a small number of times. The chain uses TRBV12-3 or TRBV12-4 and TRBJ2-3, with D unresolved. This CDR3 is built from 13 residues. The germline V and J ends were trimmed by 6 bases and 5 bases, with 12 bases remaining between them. CDR3 coding DNA: TGTGCCAGCAGCCCCCTGCCACGAGATACGCAGTATTTT. This codes for CASSPLPRDTQYF.

This clonotype was observed once. V usage is TRBV27 and J usage is TRBJ1-2; D is possibly TRBD1 (5 bases). CDR3 length: 15 amino acids. Germline values: CDR1 MNHEY, CDR2 SMNVEV (reference sequence). Trimming removed 0 bases from V and 4 bases from J, with 12 bases in between. The CDR3 loop is CASSLSAPTGYGYTF. For the CDR3, the DNA is TGTGCCAGCAGTTTATCGGCCCCCACAGGCTATGGCTACACCTTC.

The chain joins TRBV27 to TRBJ1-2; 8 bases agree with TRBD1. Germline V gene data show CDR1 as MNHEY and CDR2 as SMNVEV (reference sequence). CDR3 length: 13 residues. V trimming: 11 bases; J trimming: 6 bases; junction bases outside the gene matches: 11. CDR3 DNA sequence: TGTGCCTCGACAGGGGTTGGTCGAGATGGCTACACCTTC. Translating it yields CASTGVGRDGYTF.

The chain carries TRBV6-6 and TRBJ2-7; possible D gene TRBD1, 5 bases. The CDR3 has 13 residues. The V end lost 5 bases, the J end lost 4 bases, and 12 bases lay between the germline ends. CDR1 is MNHNY and CDR2 is SVGAGI in the germline V gene (reference sequence). The CDR3 nucleotides read TGTGCCAGCAGTGATGGGGCTAAGTACGAGCAGTACTTC. This encodes CASSDGAKYEQYF.

As regards this clonotype: One end of the junction is discordant with germline, which a read error may explain. J is TRBJ2-3 and V is TRBV10-3, with TRBD1 matching 9 bases. In germline, CDR1 is ENHRY, CDR2 SYGVKD. This CDR3 region has 17 residues. The chain's CDR3 is CTISESTGGFKTDTQYF. CDR3 bases: TGTACCATCAGTGAGTCGACAGGGGGTTTTAAGACAGATACGCAGTATTTT.

The CDR3 here is CASSPFSGAKNIQYF. For the CDR3, the DNA is TGTGCCAGCAGTCCATTCAGCGGGGCCAAAAACATTCAGTACTTC. The rearrangement uses TRBV11-2 and TRBJ2-4, with D perhaps matching TRBD2 (6 bases). Germline CDR1 reads SGHAT; CDR2 reads FQNNGV. Trimming left V 6 bases short and J 1 base short, with 13 bases between. The CDR3 is made up of 15 amino acids. The full variable domain, rest sourced from reference TRBV11-2 and TRBJ2-4, is EAGVAQSPRYKIIEKRQSVAFWCNPISGHATLYWYQQILGQGPKLLIQFQNNGVVDDSQLPKDRFSAERLKGVDSTLKIQPAKLEDSAVYLCASSPFSGAKNIQYFGAGTRLSVL.

The V gene is TRBV7-9, the J gene TRBJ2-3; the D gene is possibly TRBD2 (6 bases). V was pared by 5 bases and J by 5 bases, with 8 bases between. The CDR3 totals 12 residues. Germline V lookup: CDR1 SEHNR, CDR2 FQNEAQ (reference sequence). The CDR3, as DNA: TGTGCCAGCAGCGAAGCGGGAGATACGCAGTATTTT. It yields the protein CASSEAGDTQYF.

In its sample, this clonotype was seen many times. The chain is built from TRBV27 and TRBJ2-1; 8 bases are a match to TRBD2. V was pared by 0 bases and J by 6 bases, with 4 bases of the junction left unmatched. There are 15 residues in the CDR3. Germline CDR1 and CDR2: MNHEY and SMNVEV (reference sequence). CDR3 protein: CASSLSRLASNEQFF. CDR3 in DNA: TGTGCCAGCAGTTTATCGAGACTAGCGAGCAATGAGCAGTTCTTC.

The chain employs TRBV7-2 and TRBJ2-5; no clear D gene. Germline V gene lookup returns CDR1 SGHTA and CDR2 FQGNSA. The CDR3 has 15 amino acids. V was clipped by 2 bases and J by 2 bases, with 12 bases between them. The CDR3 DNA follows: TGTGCCAGCAGCTTACGACGGCTGGATCAAGAGACCCAGTACTTC. Translated: CASSLRRLDQETQYF.

This clonotype was seen more than once but under ten times. This chain links TRBV11-2 with TRBJ2-7, with D hard to call. The CDR3 runs 13 residues. Germline loops: CDR1 SGHAT, CDR2 FQNNGV. V lost 7 bases to trimming and J lost 4 bases, with 14 bases between them. In nucleotides, the CDR3 is TGTGCCAGCACCCCCCTTCAAGATTACGAGCAGTACTTC. Protein sequence: CASTPLQDYEQYF.

Only a few counts were recorded for this clonotype. This sequence joins TRBV28 and TRBJ2-4; TRBD1 matches 7 bases. In germline, CDR1 is MDHEN, CDR2 SYDVKM. The V segment lost 7 bases and the J segment 0 bases; nucleotides outside the gene matches: 9. The CDR3 is 16 residues long. CDR3: CASIPRQGLAKNIQYF. The DNA for the CDR3 is TGTGCCAGCATCCCCCGACAGGGTCTAGCCAAAAACATTCAGTACTTC.

This clonotype has more than one count but fewer than ten. In nucleotides, the CDR3 is TGTGCCAGCAGTCCCGGTTGGGCGGGGGGTTCTCCAGATACGCAGTATTTT. Protein: CASSPGWAGGSPDTQYF. The chain is built from TRBV27 and TRBJ2-3; TRBD2 matches 8 bases. CDR1 MNHEY and CDR2 SMNVEV come from the germline V gene (reference sequence). With 5 bases clipped from V and 4 bases from J, the junction kept 14 bases outside the gene matches. This CDR3 spans 17 amino acids.

This clonotype was found a few times. The chain combines TRBV6-2 or TRBV6-3 with TRBJ2-7, with D unresolved. The CDR3 consists of 13 residues. Trimming stripped 8 bases from V and 2 bases from J, with 13 bases between. Germline CDR1 is MNHEY and CDR2 is SVGEGT. In DNA form, the CDR3 reads TGTGCCAGCTGCTCGACAATGACCTACGAGCAGTACTTC. Translating gives CASCSTMTYEQYF.

This clonotype came up many times. The rearrangement uses TRBV20-1 and TRBJ2-3; TRBD2 matches 15 bases. Germline V lookup: CDR1 DFQATT, CDR2 SNEGSKA (reference sequence). V trimming: 0 bases; J trimming: 2 bases; junction bases outside the gene matches: 15. The CDR3 contains 21 residues. CDR3 nucleotides: TGCAGTGCTAGAGACCCCCTGGGACTAGCGGGGGGAGCGGGCCCCACAGATACGCAGTATTTT. Translation gives CSARDPLGLAGGAGPTDTQYF.

As for this clonotype: At one of its ends the junction is not consistent with the germline gene, which may arise from a read error. The rearrangement links TRBV5-5 to TRBJ1-2; TRBD1 matches at 7 bases. Germline lookup yields CDR1 SGHKS and CDR2 YYEKEE (reference sequence). The CDR3 extends over 13 amino acids. The CDR3 region is CACSVVRGDGYTF. CDR3 nucleotides: TGTGCCTGCAGCGTGGTCAGGGGGGATGGCTACACCTTC. Variable domain in full (rest from reference TRBV5-5 and TRBJ1-2): DAGVTQSPTHLIKTRGQQVTLRCSPISGHKSVSWYQQVLGQGPQFIFQYYEKEERGRGNFPDRFSARQFPNYSSELNVNALLLGDSALYLCACSVVRGDGYTFGSGTRLTVV.

This clonotype was seen a few times. The V and J genes are TRBV5-1 and TRBJ2-4; D ambiguous. Near its end, the DNA agrees better with TRBJ2-5, so the J call may be wrong. Per the germline V gene, CDR1 is SGHRS and CDR2 is YFSETQ. This CDR3 contains 14 residues. The CDR3 here is CASSLGLEKETQYF. The CDR3 DNA reads TGCGCCAGCAGCTTGGGACTGGAGAAAGAGACCCAGTACTTC.

This sequence joins TRBV6-2 or TRBV6-3 and TRBJ1-2; D not certain. This CDR3 is 15 amino acids long. V was cut by 6 bases and J by 7 bases, with 21 bases left in between. Germline V gene lookup returns CDR1 MNHEY and CDR2 SVGEGT. The CDR3 loop is CASSVTGPLVPGYTF. CDR3 bases: TGTGCCAGCAGCGTGACCGGGCCTCTGGTTCCTGGCTACACCTTC.

The J gene is TRBJ1-5, the V gene TRBV7-8, with TRBD1 identical over 8 bases. CDR1 and CDR2 (germline): SGHVS, FQNEAQ. The CDR3 is 16 amino acids. The trim removed 1 base at V and 9 bases at J, leaving 11 bases unmatched. CDR3 in amino acids: CASSLGGTGAQGPQHF. The CDR3 coding sequence is TGTGCCAGCAGCTTAGGTGGGACAGGCGCCCAGGGGCCCCAGCATTTT.

The gene calls are TRBV6-2 or TRBV6-3 and TRBJ2-1; TRBD2 aligns across 12 bases. CDR3 length: 16 residues. CDR1 and CDR2 (germline): MNHEY, SVGEGT. J gave up 7 bases and V 2 bases, and 6 bases lay outside the gene matches. CDR3 in DNA: TGTGCCAGCAGTTACGAACTAGCGGGGGGCGGTAATGAGCAGTTCTTC. Encoded protein: CASSYELAGGGNEQFF.

The chain is built from TRBV4-3 and TRBJ1-6, with D perhaps TRBD1 (5 bases). Deletions cut 0 bases from V and 4 bases from J, with 13 bases between. This CDR3 region has 17 residues. Per germline, CDR1 LGHNA and CDR2 YSLEER. CDR3 region: CASSQDAGGGYNSPLHF. The CDR3 nucleotides are TGCGCCAGCAGCCAAGACGCGGGGGGAGGTTATAATTCACCCCTCCACTTT.

This rearrangement joins TRBV5-1 to TRBJ2-3, with a weak D call TRBD2 (5 bases). Trimming took off 4 bases at V and 1 base at J, with 13 bases between the two ends. CDR1 and CDR2 from the germline V gene are SGHRS and YFSETQ. The CDR3 is made up of 15 amino acids. CDR3 bases: TGCGCCAGCAGCCAGAAGACCGGGGGCACAGATACGCAGTATTTT. It is translated as CASSQKTGGTDTQYF.

The chain carries TRBV7-9 and TRBJ2-7; TRBD2 matches at 12 bases. The V and J ends lost 5 bases and 4 bases, in that order; junction bases with no gene match: 6. The CDR3 has 15 amino acids. CDR1 SEHNR and CDR2 FQNEAQ come from the germline V gene (reference sequence). The CDR3 DNA follows: TGTGCCAGCAGCCCAACCGGGACTAGCGGGTACGAGCAGTACTTC. Its translation: CASSPTGTSGYEQYF.

The gene calls are TRBV2 and TRBJ2-1; weak D call: TRBD1 (5 bases). The CDR3 runs 16 residues. V lost 5 bases and J lost 3, with 17 bases in between. In germline, CDR1 is SNHLY, CDR2 FYNNEI. CDR3 nucleotide sequence: TGTGCCAGCAGTTTAGGCGGACAAATACTCTACAATGAGCAGTTCTTC. Translated, it gives CASSLGGQILYNEQFF.

The chain uses TRBV24-1 and TRBJ2-1; D is possibly TRBD1 (5 bases). Germline V CDR1 and CDR2: KGHDR, SFDVKD. The CDR3 is 17 amino acids. Between the trimmed V and J ends, which lost 6 bases and 8 bases, there was a span of 25 bases. The CDR3 nucleotides read TGTGCCACCAGTCGACAGTCTCGTGCCTCGTGGGGTGATGAGCAGTTCTTC. Its translation is CATSRQSRASWGDEQFF.

This clonotype occurred many times. The genes are TRBV25-1 and TRBJ2-5; D gene uncertain. CDR1 and CDR2 from the germline V gene are MGHDK and SYGVNS. The CDR3 extends over 13 amino acids. Between the trimmed V and J ends, which lost 3 bases and 5 bases, there was a span of 10 bases. Written as DNA, the CDR3 is TGTGCCAGCAGTGAGGCTGCAGGCGAGACCCAGTACTTC. As protein: CASSEAAGETQYF.